One and the same sample provided the 10 T cell receptor beta chains below, sequenced in a study of cytomegalovirus exposure and HLA in healthy donors. The PCR employed 60 Vbeta primers together with 13 Jbeta primers. Repertoires were generated with immunoSEQ multiplex PCR, while TCRdb's copy carries only in-frame clones and drops some. The sample shows 90,000 to 140,000 clones, around 70% of them seen only once. The sequenced material came from PBMCs. The receptors here all came from a man aged 25 to 45 in good health and CMV-seronegative.

The chain uses TRBV27 and TRBJ2-1, with no clear D. This CDR3 has 15 residues. Germline V gene data show CDR1 as MNHEY and CDR2 as SMNVEV (reference sequence). V lost 4 bases and J lost 0, with 10 bases in between. CDR3 residues: CASSWYRSSYNEQFF. CDR3 nucleotide sequence: TGTGCCAGCAGTTGGTACAGAAGCTCCTACAATGAGCAGTTCTTC.

The chain links TRBV15 to TRBJ2-1; possibly TRBD1 for D (6 bases). This CDR3 comprises 19 residues. Germline-derived CDR1 and CDR2 are LNHNV and YYDKDF (reference sequence). Trimming took 5 bases from V and 0 from J, leaving 23 bases between them. CDR3 nucleotides: TGTGCCACCAGCTCGGGACAAGGGGCTAAACTGTTCTCCTACAATGAGCAGTTCTTC. Its translation is CATSSGQGAKLFSYNEQFF.

The chain uses TRBV7-2 and TRBJ2-1; 9 bases align to TRBD2. The V gene's germline CDR1 is SGHTA and CDR2 FQGNSA. CDR3 length: 15 residues. V gave up 3 bases and J gave up 7 bases; unmatched junction bases: 7. CDR3 region: CASSLLGLAVNEQFF. DNA for the CDR3: TGTGCCAGCAGCTTGCTGGGACTAGCTGTGAATGAGCAGTTCTTC.

This clone came up once. The CDR3 nucleotides read TGTGCCAGTAGTGCGGACAGGGGTACCACTGAAGCTTTCTTT. This encodes CASSADRGTTEAFF. The chain uses TRBV19 and TRBJ1-1, with 9 bases aligning to TRBD1. Germline V CDR1 and CDR2: LNHDA, SQIVND (reference sequence). There are 14 residues in the CDR3. Trimming removed 5 bases from V and 4 bases from J; junction bases left unmatched: 5. Together with reference TRBV19 and TRBJ1-1, the CDR3 gives the full variable domain: DGGITQSPKYLFRKEGQNVTLSCEQNLNHDAMYWYRQDPGQGLRLIYYSQIVNDFQKGDIAEGYSVSREKKESFPLTVTSAQKNPTAFYLCASSADRGTTEAFFGQGTRLTVV.

The rearrangement links TRBV30 to TRBJ2-4, with 7 bases that match TRBD1. Germline CDR1 GTSNPN, CDR2 SVGIG (reference sequence). J gave up 6 bases and V 3 bases, and 8 bases lay outside the gene matches. The CDR3 runs 14 residues. For the CDR3, the DNA is TGTGCCTGGAGGGAAGGGGGCTGGGGAAACATTCAGTACTTC. It specifies CAWREGGWGNIQYF.

This clone was seen once. The chain joins TRBV5-1 to TRBJ2-1; D uncertain. Trimming took 4 bases from V and 3 from J, leaving 2 bases between them. From germline, CDR1 is SGHRS and CDR2 YFSETQ. The CDR3 totals 11 residues. The CDR3 loop reads CASSLYNEQFF. CDR3 DNA sequence: TGCGCCAGCAGCCTCTACAATGAGCAGTTCTTC.

This chain joins TRBV5-6 and TRBJ2-3; weak D call: TRBD1 (6 bases). This CDR3 is 14 amino acids long. Germline loops: CDR1 SGHDT, CDR2 YYEEEE. V lost 0 bases and J 4 bases, leaving 9 bases between the germline ends. The DNA of the CDR3 is TGTGCCAGCAGCTTGGTTAAGGGGGCAGATACGCAGTATTTT. Its translation is CASSLVKGADTQYF.

The rearrangement uses TRBV30 and TRBJ2-5, with 9 bases identical to TRBD1. J lost 3 bases, V lost 4 bases, and 6 bases had no gene match. The germline gives CDR1 GTSNPN, CDR2 SVGIG (reference sequence). The length of the CDR3 is 14 residues. This CDR3 is CAWNGQGKKETQYF. The DNA for the CDR3 is TGTGCCTGGAATGGACAGGGGAAAAAAGAGACCCAGTACTTC.

This clone was seen only once. This chain joins TRBV7-2 and TRBJ1-5, with 8 bases that match TRBD1. The CDR3 is made up of 17 amino acids. V shed 1 base and J 7 bases; nucleotides not matched to a gene: 12. Germline V gene data show CDR1 as SGHTA and CDR2 as FQGNSA. CDR3 nucleotides: TGTGCCAGCAGCTTAGAAGAGGTCAGGGGGCGCGGGCAGCCCCAGCATTTT. Translating gives CASSLEEVRGRGQPQHF.

The V gene is TRBV29-1, the J gene TRBJ2-5, with a possible D match to TRBD2 (6 bases). Germline values: CDR1 SQVTM, CDR2 ANQGSEA. This CDR3 comprises 12 residues. The CDR3 bases are TGCGCAGGAGGGACGTGGCCAGAGACCCAGTACTTC. It translates to CAGGTWPETQYF.